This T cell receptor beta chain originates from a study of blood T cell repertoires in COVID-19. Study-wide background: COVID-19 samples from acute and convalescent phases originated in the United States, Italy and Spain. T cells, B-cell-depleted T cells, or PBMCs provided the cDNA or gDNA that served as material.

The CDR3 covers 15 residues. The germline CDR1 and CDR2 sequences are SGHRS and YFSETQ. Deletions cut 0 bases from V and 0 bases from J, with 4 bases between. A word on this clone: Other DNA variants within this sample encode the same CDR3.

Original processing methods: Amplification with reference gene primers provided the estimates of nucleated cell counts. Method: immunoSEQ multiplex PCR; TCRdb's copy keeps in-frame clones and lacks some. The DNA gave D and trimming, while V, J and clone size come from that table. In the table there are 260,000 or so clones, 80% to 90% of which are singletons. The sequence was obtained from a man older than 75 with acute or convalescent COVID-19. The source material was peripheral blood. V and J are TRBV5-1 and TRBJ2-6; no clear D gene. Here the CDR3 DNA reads TGCGCCAGCAGCTTGGCGTCCTCTGGGGCCAACGTCCTGACTTTC. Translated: CASSLASSGANVLTF.